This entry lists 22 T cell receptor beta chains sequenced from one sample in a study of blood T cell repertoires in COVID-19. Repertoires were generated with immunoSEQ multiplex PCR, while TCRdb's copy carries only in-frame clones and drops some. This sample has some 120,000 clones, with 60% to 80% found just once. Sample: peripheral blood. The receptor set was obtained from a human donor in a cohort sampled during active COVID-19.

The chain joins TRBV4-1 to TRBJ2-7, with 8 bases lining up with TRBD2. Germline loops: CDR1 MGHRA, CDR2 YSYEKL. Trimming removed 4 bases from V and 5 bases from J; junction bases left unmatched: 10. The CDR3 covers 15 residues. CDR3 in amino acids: CASSPVGLAGHEQYF. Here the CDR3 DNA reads TGCGCCAGCAGCCCCGTAGGTCTAGCGGGCCACGAGCAGTACTTC.

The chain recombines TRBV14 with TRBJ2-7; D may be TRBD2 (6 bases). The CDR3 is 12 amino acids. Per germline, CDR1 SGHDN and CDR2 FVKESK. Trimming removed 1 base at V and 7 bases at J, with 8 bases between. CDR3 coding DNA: TGTGCCAGCAGCCAAGGGGCGGGAGAGCAGTACTTC. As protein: CASSQGAGEQYF.

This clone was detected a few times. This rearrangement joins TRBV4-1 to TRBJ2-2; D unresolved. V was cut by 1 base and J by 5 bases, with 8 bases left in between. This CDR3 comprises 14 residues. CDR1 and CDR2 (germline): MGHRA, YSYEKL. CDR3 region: CASSQVPLTGELFF. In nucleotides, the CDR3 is TGCGCCAGCAGCCAAGTCCCCCTTACCGGGGAGCTGTTTTTT.

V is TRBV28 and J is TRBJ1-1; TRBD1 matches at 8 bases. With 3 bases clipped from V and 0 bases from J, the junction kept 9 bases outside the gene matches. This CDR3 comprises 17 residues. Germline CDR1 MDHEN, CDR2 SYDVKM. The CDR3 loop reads CASSFAGTGSMNTEAFF. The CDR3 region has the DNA TGTGCCAGCAGTTTTGCCGGGACAGGTAGCATGAACACTGAAGCTTTCTTT.

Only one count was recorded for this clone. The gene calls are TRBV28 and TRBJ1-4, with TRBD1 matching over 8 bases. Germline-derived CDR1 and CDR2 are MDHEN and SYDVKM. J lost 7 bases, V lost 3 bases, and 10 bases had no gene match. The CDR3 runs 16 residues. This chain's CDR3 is CASSFGPTGEGEKLFF. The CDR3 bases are TGTGCCAGCAGTTTTGGACCGACAGGGGAAGGTGAAAAACTGTTTTTT.

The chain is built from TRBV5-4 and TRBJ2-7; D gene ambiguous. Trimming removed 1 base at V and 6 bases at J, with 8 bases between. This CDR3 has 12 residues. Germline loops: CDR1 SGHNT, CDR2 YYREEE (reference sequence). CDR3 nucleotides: TGTGCCAGCAGCTTGTCCGTCGGCGAGCAGTACTTC. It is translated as CASSLSVGEQYF.

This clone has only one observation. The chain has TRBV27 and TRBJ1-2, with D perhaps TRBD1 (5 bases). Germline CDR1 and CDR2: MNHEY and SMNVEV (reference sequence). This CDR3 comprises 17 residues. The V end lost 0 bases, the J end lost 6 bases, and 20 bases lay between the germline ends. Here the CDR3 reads CASSLSGGWGPADGYTF. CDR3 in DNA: TGTGCCAGCAGTTTATCGGGGGGTTGGGGCCCGGCGGATGGCTACACCTTC.

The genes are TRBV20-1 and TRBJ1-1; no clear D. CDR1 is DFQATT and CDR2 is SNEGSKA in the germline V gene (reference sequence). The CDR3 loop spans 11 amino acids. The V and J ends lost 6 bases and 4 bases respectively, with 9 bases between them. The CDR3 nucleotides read TGCAGTGCGCCGTCGGGCACTGAAGCTTTCTTT. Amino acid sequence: CSAPSGTEAFF.

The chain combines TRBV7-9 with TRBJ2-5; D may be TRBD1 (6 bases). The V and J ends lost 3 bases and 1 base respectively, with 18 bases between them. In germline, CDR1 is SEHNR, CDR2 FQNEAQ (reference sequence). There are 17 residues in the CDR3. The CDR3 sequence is CASSLSDIRGLQETQYF. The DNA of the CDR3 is TGTGCCAGCAGCTTGAGCGACATCAGGGGTCTCCAAGAGACCCAGTACTTC.

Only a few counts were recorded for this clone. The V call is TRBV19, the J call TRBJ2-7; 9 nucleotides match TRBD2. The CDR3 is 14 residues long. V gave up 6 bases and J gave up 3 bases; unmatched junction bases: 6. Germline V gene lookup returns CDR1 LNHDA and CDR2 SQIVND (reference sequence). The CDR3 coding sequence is TGTGCCAGTAGCCCTCTAGCGGGAAGCTACGAGCAGTACTTC. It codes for CASSPLAGSYEQYF. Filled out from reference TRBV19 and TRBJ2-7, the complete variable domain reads DGGITQSPKYLFRKEGQNVTLSCEQNLNHDAMYWYRQDPGQGLRLIYYSQIVNDFQKGDIAEGYSVSREKKESFPLTVTSAQKNPTAFYLCASSPLAGSYEQYFGPGTRLTVT.

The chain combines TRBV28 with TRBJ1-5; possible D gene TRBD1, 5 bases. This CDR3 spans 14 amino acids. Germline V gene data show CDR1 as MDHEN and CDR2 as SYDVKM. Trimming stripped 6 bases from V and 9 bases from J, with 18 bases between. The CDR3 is CASRSGTLKGPQHF. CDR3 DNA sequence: TGTGCCAGCAGGTCTGGGACTCTCAAGGGGCCCCAGCATTTT.

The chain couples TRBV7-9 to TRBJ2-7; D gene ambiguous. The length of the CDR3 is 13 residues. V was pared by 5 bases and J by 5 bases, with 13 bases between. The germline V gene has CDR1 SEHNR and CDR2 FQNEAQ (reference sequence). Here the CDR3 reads CASSLGPSHEQYF. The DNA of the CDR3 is TGTGCCAGCAGCCTTGGGCCCAGCCACGAGCAGTACTTC.

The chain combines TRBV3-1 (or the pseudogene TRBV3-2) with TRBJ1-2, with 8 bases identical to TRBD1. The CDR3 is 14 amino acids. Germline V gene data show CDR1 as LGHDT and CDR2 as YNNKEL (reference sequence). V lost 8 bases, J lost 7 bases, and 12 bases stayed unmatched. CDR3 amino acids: CASQGTGTFVGYTF. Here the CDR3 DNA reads TGTGCCAGCCAAGGGACAGGTACCTTCGTTGGCTACACCTTC.

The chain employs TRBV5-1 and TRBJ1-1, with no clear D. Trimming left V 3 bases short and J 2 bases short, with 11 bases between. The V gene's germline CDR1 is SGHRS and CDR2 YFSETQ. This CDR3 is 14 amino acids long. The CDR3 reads CASSSMAGNTEAFF. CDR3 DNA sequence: TGCGCCAGCAGCTCTATGGCGGGAAACACTGAAGCTTTCTTT.

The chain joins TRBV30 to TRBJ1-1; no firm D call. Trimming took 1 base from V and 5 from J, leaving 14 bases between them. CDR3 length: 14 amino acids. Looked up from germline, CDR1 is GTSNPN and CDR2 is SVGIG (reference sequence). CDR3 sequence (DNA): TGTGCCTGGAGTGCACCACGAGGAAGGACTGAAGCTTTCTTT. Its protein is CAWSAPRGRTEAFF.

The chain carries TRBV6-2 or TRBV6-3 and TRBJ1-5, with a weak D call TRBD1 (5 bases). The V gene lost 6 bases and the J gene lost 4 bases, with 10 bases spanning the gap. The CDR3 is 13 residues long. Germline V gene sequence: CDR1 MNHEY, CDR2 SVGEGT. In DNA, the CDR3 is TGTGCCAGCAGCCAGGGAGGGAATCAGCCCCAGCATTTT. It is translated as CASSQGGNQPQHF.

Written as DNA, the CDR3 is TGTGCCAGCAGCTTACTACGGGGTGAAAAACTGTTTTTT. This encodes CASSLLRGEKLFF. This chain uses TRBV13 with TRBJ1-4; D unresolved. Between the trimmed V and J ends, which lost 2 bases and 7 bases, there was a span of 8 bases. There are 13 residues in the CDR3. The V gene's germline CDR1 is PRHDT and CDR2 FYEKMQ (reference sequence). Variable domain in full (rest from reference TRBV13 and TRBJ1-4): AAGVIQSPRHLIKEKRETATLKCYPIPRHDTVYWYQQGPGQDPQFLISFYEKMQSDKGSIPDRFSAQQFSDYHSELNMSSLELGDSALYFCASSLLRGEKLFFGSGTQLSVL.

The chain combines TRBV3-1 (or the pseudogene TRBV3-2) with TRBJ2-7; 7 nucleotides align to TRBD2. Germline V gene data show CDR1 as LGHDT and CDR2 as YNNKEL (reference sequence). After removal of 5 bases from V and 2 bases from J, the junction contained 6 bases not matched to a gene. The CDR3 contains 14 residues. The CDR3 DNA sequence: TGTGCCAGCAGCACCCGGGGGAGGGCCTACGAGCAGTACTTC. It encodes CASSTRGRAYEQYF.

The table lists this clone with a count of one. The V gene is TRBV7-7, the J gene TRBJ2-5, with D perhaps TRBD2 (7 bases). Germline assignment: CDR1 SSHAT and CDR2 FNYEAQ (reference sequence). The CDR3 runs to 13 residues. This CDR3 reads CASGGGRGETQYF. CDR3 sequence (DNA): TGTGCTAGCGGCGGGGGCAGGGGTGAGACCCAGTACTTC. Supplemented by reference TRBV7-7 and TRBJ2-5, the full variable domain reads GAGVSQSPRYKVTKRGQDVTLRCDPISSHATLYWYQQALGQGPEFLTYFNYEAQPDKSGLPSDRFSAERPEGSISTLTIQRTEQRDSAMYRCASGGGRGETQYFGPGTRLLVL.

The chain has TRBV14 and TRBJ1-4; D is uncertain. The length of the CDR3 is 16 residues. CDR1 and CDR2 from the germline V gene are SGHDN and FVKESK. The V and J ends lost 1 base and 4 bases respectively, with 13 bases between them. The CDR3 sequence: CASSQVGSGYNEKLFF. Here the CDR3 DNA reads TGTGCCAGCAGCCAAGTGGGTTCAGGTTATAATGAAAAACTGTTTTTT. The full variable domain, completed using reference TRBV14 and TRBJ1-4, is EAGVTQFPSHSVIEKGQTVTLRCDPISGHDNLYWYRRVMGKEIKFLLHFVKESKQDESGMPNNRFLAERTGGTYSTLKVQPAELEDSGVYFCASSQVGSGYNEKLFFGSGTQLSVL.

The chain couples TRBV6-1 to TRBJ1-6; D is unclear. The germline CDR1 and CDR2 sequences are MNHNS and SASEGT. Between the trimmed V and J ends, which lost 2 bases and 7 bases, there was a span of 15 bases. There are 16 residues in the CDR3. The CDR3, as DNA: TGTGCCAGCAGTGAAACTTTCGGGAGGCCCAATTCACCCCTCCACTTT. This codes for CASSETFGRPNSPLHF.

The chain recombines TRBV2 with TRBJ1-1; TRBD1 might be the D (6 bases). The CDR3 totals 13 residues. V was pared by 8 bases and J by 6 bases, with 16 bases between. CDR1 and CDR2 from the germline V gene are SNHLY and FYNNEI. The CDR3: CASLGRGHPEAFF. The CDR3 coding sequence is TGTGCCAGCTTAGGCAGGGGTCACCCTGAAGCTTTCTTT.